The rows below give T cell receptor beta chains drawn from one sample of a study of cytomegalovirus exposure and HLA in healthy donors. Profiled with immunoSEQ multiplex PCR; TCRdb holds only in-frame clones, not every one. Of some 200,000 clones listed, about 10% are singletons. Material: PBMCs. The receptors were gathered from a woman in her 30s in good health and CMV-seropositive. Each CDR3 is given with its conserved first and last residue. The D gene is left open where the match is weak. Not all rows give a size; the values are once, few, many and, for expanded clones, a class.

CDR3 length	V gene	clone size	D gene	J gene	CDR3 DNA	CDR3 protein
14	TRBV2	NA	TRBD1	TRBJ2-7	TGTGCCAGAGAGCCGGGACAGGGGTCTAGCGAGCAGTACTTC	CAREPGQGSSEQYF
16	TRBV19	NA	NA	TRBJ2-5	TGTGCCAGTAAAGGAGTGAGCACCCGGACACAAGAGACCCAGTACTTC	CASKGVSTRTQETQYF
14	TRBV5-6	NA	NA	TRBJ1-5	TGTGCCAGCAGCTACAGAAGTGGCAATCAGCCCCAGCATTTT	CASSYRSGNQPQHF
14	TRBV29-1	few	NA	TRBJ2-2	TGCAGCGTTGAAGCCGAGCCTTTCACCGGGGAGCTGTTTTTT	CSVEAEPFTGELFF
14	TRBV10-1	few	TRBD2	TRBJ2-7	TGCGCCAGCAGTGAAGGACTAGCGGGAGGCCTTCAGTACTTC	CASSEGLAGGLQYF
15	TRBV10-2	NA	NA	TRBJ2-7	TGCGCCAGCAGTGCCTCGAGGGACTCCAGCTACGAGCAGTACTTC	CASSASRDSSYEQYF
16	TRBV7-9	few	TRBD2	TRBJ2-1	TGTGCCAGCAGCCCCACTGGGACTAGCTCACCAAATGAGCAGTTCTTC	CASSPTGTSSPNEQFF
16	TRBV4-1	few	TRBD1	TRBJ1-6	TGCGCCAGCAGCCAAGGGACAGGGGCCAGGCTATCACCCCTCCACTTT	CASSQGTGARLSPLHF
13	TRBV9	NA	NA	TRBJ2-2	TGTGCCAGCAGCCCAGGGGGGCTCGGGGAGCTGTTTTTT	CASSPGGLGELFF
14	TRBV6-6	NA	TRBD1	TRBJ2-7	TGTGCCACCTATCGTCCGGGACAGACGTACGAGCAGTACTTC	CATYRPGQTYEQYF